Listed below are T cell receptor beta chains from one sample, sequenced in a study of T cell repertoires in cytomegalovirus infection. TCRdb independently ran MiXCR on the reads; one entry per CDR3 protein. The repertoire has about 360,000 distinct CDR3 sequences, roughly 20% of them found once; the top ten carry 8.7%. Sequenced sample: PBMCs. These receptors were taken from a human donor in good health (CMV status not recorded). Some clones in this sample may be carry-over from other donors' samples. The CDR3 runs from the conserved cysteine through the conserved F or W. The D gene is left open where the match is weak. Size tells how often a clone was seen (once, few, many) or the class of an expanded clone, and some rows leave it out.

J gene: TRBJ1-2; clone size: .; D gene: .; V gene: TRBV6-2/TRBV6-3; CDR3 protein: CASSPNIGTDYGYTF; CDR3 DNA: TGTGCCAGCAGTCCAAATATAGGGACGGACTATGGCTACACCTTC
J gene: TRBJ1-4; clone size: many; D gene: TRBD1; V gene: TRBV12-3/TRBV12-4; CDR3 protein: CASTPGTGEKLFF; CDR3 DNA: TGTGCCAGCACCCCCGGGACAGGTGAAAAACTGTTTTTT
J gene: TRBJ2-2; clone size: few; D gene: .; V gene: TRBV10-3; CDR3 protein: CAISESGPGTGAGELFF; CDR3 DNA: TGTGCCATCAGTGAGTCGGGTCCAGGGACTGGCGCCGGGGAGCTGTTTTTT
J gene: TRBJ2-5; clone size: .; D gene: .; V gene: TRBV28; CDR3 protein: CATALGGTETQYF; CDR3 DNA: TGTGCCACAGCCTTGGGGGGCACAGAGACCCAGTACTTC
J gene: TRBJ1-6; clone size: many; D gene: .; V gene: TRBV7-2; CDR3 protein: CASSDTALGSPLHF; CDR3 DNA: TGTGCCAGCAGCGATACGGCCCTTGGGTCACCCCTCCACTTT
J gene: TRBJ2-2; clone size: .; D gene: TRBD2; V gene: TRBV2; CDR3 protein: CASSPSRGGTGELFF; CDR3 DNA: TGTGCCAGCAGTCCCTCTCGGGGGGGGACCGGGGAGCTGTTTTTT
J gene: TRBJ1-2; clone size: few; D gene: .; V gene: TRBV7-6; CDR3 protein: CASSRETEGYTF; CDR3 DNA: TGTGCCAGTTCCCGGGAGACAGAAGGCTACACCTTC
J gene: TRBJ2-7; clone size: many; D gene: TRBD2; V gene: TRBV7-2; CDR3 protein: CASSRVRGVEQYF; CDR3 DNA: TGTGCCAGCAGCAGAGTCCGGGGGGTCGAGCAGTACTTC
J gene: TRBJ2-7; clone size: .; D gene: .; V gene: TRBV15; CDR3 protein: CATSSAYSGTLF; CDR3 DNA: TGTGCCACCAGCAGCGCTTACTCCGGGACTCTATTC
J gene: TRBJ2-1; clone size: many; D gene: TRBD2; V gene: TRBV7-2; CDR3 protein: CASTNQAGTYNEQFF; CDR3 DNA: TGTGCCAGCACAAACCAAGCGGGGACCTACAATGAGCAGTTCTTC
J gene: TRBJ2-1; clone size: few; D gene: TRBD2; V gene: TRBV7-2; CDR3 protein: CASSTGGGTSEFF; CDR3 DNA: TGTGCCAGCAGCACAGGGGGTGGGACTAGCGAGTTCTTC
J gene: TRBJ1-4; clone size: .; D gene: .; V gene: TRBV10-3; CDR3 protein: CAISEMAGINEKLFF; CDR3 DNA: TGTGCCATCAGTGAGATGGCTGGGATTAATGAAAAACTGTTTTTT
J gene: TRBJ2-1; clone size: .; D gene: .; V gene: TRBV11-2; CDR3 protein: CASSEQGNWGNEQFF; CDR3 DNA: TGTGCCAGCAGCGAACAGGGTAATTGGGGCAATGAGCAGTTCTTC
J gene: TRBJ1-4; clone size: many; D gene: TRBD1; V gene: TRBV7-7; CDR3 protein: CASSARQGENEKLFF; CDR3 DNA: TGTGCCAGCAGCGCTCGACAGGGGGAAAATGAAAAACTGTTTTTT
J gene: TRBJ1-5; clone size: many; D gene: .; V gene: TRBV28; CDR3 protein: CASSLGVATSNQPQHF; CDR3 DNA: TGTGCCAGCAGTTTAGGAGTGGCGACAAGCAATCAGCCCCAGCATTTT
J gene: TRBJ2-3; clone size: .; D gene: TRBD2; V gene: TRBV20-1; CDR3 protein: CSAERLADTDTQYF; CDR3 DNA: TGCAGTGCCGAACGACTAGCGGACACAGATACGCAGTATTTT
J gene: TRBJ2-5; clone size: many; D gene: .; V gene: TRBV7-2; CDR3 protein: CASSSATRRETQYF; CDR3 DNA: TGTGCCAGCAGCTCCGCGACCCGAAGGGAGACCCAGTACTTC
J gene: TRBJ2-1; clone size: .; D gene: TRBD2; V gene: TRBV19; CDR3 protein: CASAASGFYNEQFF; CDR3 DNA: TGTGCCAGTGCAGCTAGCGGTTTTTACAATGAGCAGTTCTTC
J gene: TRBJ1-4; clone size: many; D gene: TRBD1; V gene: TRBV7-2; CDR3 protein: CASSTRQGEEKLFF; CDR3 DNA: TGTGCCAGCAGCACCCGACAGGGCGAAGAAAAACTGTTTTTT
J gene: TRBJ2-6; clone size: .; D gene: TRBD2; V gene: TRBV20-1; CDR3 protein: CSARYGGGTSGANVLTF; CDR3 DNA: TGCAGTGCTAGATACGGCGGGGGAACCTCTGGGGCCAACGTCCTGACTTTC
J gene: TRBJ1-2; clone size: few; D gene: .; V gene: TRBV14; CDR3 protein: CASSQTPGGGYGYTF; CDR3 DNA: TGTGCCAGCAGCCAGACGCCGGGGGGTGGCTATGGCTACACCTTC
J gene: TRBJ2-7; clone size: .; D gene: .; V gene: TRBV28; CDR3 protein: CASSPSRGGKQYF; CDR3 DNA: TGTGCCAGCAGTCCCTCTCGGGGAGGCAAGCAGTACTTC
J gene: TRBJ2-7; clone size: few; D gene: .; V gene: TRBV7-8; CDR3 protein: CASSTAVLSYEQYF; CDR3 DNA: TGTGCCAGCAGCACGGCGGTTCTCTCCTACGAGCAGTACTTC
J gene: TRBJ1-3; clone size: .; D gene: .; V gene: TRBV5-4; CDR3 protein: CASSFGWSSGNTIYF; CDR3 DNA: TGTGCCAGCAGCTTCGGTTGGAGCTCTGGAAACACCATATATTTT
J gene: TRBJ1-5; clone size: .; D gene: TRBD1; V gene: TRBV28; CDR3 protein: CASSFWADRGRQPQHF; CDR3 DNA: TGTGCCAGCAGTTTTTGGGCGGACAGGGGTCGTCAGCCCCAGCATTTT
J gene: TRBJ1-1; clone size: many; D gene: .; V gene: TRBV7-9; CDR3 protein: CASSLGQIDEAFF; CDR3 DNA: TGTGCCAGCAGCTTAGGACAGATCGATGAAGCTTTCTTT
J gene: TRBJ2-7; clone size: .; D gene: .; V gene: TRBV7-2; CDR3 protein: CASSAGFYEQYF; CDR3 DNA: TGTGCCAGCAGCGCGGGCTTCTATGAGCAGTACTTC
J gene: TRBJ2-1; clone size: .; D gene: .; V gene: TRBV7-9; CDR3 protein: CASSQGLRLRNEQFF; CDR3 DNA: TGTGCCAGCAGCCAAGGACTCCGTTTGAGGAATGAGCAGTTCTTC
J gene: TRBJ2-5; clone size: .; D gene: .; V gene: TRBV2; CDR3 protein: CASSEESGTQYF; CDR3 DNA: TGTGCCAGCAGTGAGGAGAGCGGGACCCAGTACTTC
J gene: TRBJ2-5; clone size: .; D gene: TRBD2; V gene: TRBV5-4; CDR3 protein: CASSSLTSGAQETQYF; CDR3 DNA: TGTGCCAGCAGCTCGCTGACTAGCGGGGCGCAAGAGACCCAGTACTTC
J gene: TRBJ2-7; clone size: .; D gene: .; V gene: TRBV11-2; CDR3 protein: CASSLRLGTLEQYF; CDR3 DNA: TGTGCCAGCAGCCTACGACTAGGAACCCTCGAGCAGTACTTC
J gene: TRBJ1-3; clone size: .; D gene: .; V gene: TRBV6-5; CDR3 protein: CASSHGNTIYF; CDR3 DNA: TGTGCCAGCAGTCACGGAAACACCATATATTTT
J gene: TRBJ1-3; clone size: .; D gene: TRBD1; V gene: TRBV11-3; CDR3 protein: CASSPGGQGSDTIYF; CDR3 DNA: TGTGCCAGCAGCCCCGGGGGACAGGGGTCGGACACCATATATTTT
J gene: TRBJ1-1; clone size: .; D gene: .; V gene: TRBV14; CDR3 protein: CASSQGGPGAFF; CDR3 DNA: TGTGCCAGCAGCCAAGGGGGGCCGGGGGCTTTCTTT
J gene: TRBJ1-2; clone size: few; D gene: TRBD1; V gene: TRBV18; CDR3 protein: CASSPEGQGSGYTF; CDR3 DNA: TGTGCCAGCTCACCAGAGGGACAGGGCTCTGGCTACACCTTC
J gene: TRBJ2-1; clone size: few; D gene: TRBD1; V gene: TRBV6-2/TRBV6-3; CDR3 protein: CASSYSRGQGPNNNEQFF; CDR3 DNA: TGTGCCAGCAGTTACTCGCGGGGACAGGGACCCAATAACAATGAGCAGTTCTTC
J gene: TRBJ2-5; clone size: few; D gene: .; V gene: TRBV10-3; CDR3 protein: CAIGGNQETQYF; CDR3 DNA: TGTGCCATCGGGGGAAACCAAGAGACCCAGTACTTC